The source of this TCR beta chain is a study of cytomegalovirus exposure and HLA in healthy donors. The study, taken as a whole, reports: A prior analysis recorded that most TCR beta V segments were productive about 87% or about 30% of the time. More than 150 TCR beta chains were listed as cytomegalovirus-associated.

A remark on this clone: The antigen is not known.

PCR used 60 Vbeta primers and 13 Jbeta primers. Assay used: immunoSEQ multiplex PCR; TCRdb lists only in-frame clones, some missing. This sample has over 200,000 clones; about 80% occur once, and the top ten carry roughly 0.58%. This clonotype originated in a middle-aged woman in good health and CMV-seronegative. Material for sequencing was PBMCs.

The CDR3 nucleotides read TGTGCCAGCAGCGTAGGAGGAGTGAACACTGAAGCTTTCTTT. This translates into CASSVGGVNTEAFF. V and J are TRBV9 and TRBJ1-1, with D uncertain. The V gene's germline CDR1 is SGDLS and CDR2 YYNGEE. V lost 0 bases and J 0 bases, leaving 6 bases between the germline ends. This CDR3 is built from 14 residues.